This TCR beta chain was found in a study of cytomegalovirus exposure and HLA in healthy donors. The study's findings and limits: The study designated over 150 TCR beta chains cytomegalovirus-associated.

The validation cohort, a group of 120 subjects, included the donors and was separate from the roughly 670-subject first cohort. Repertoires were generated with immunoSEQ multiplex PCR, while TCRdb's copy carries only in-frame clones and drops some. This sample has approximately 260,000 clones, with approximately 86% found just once. Per the germline V gene, CDR1 is LGHNA and CDR2 is YSLEER. The CDR3 consists of 17 residues. Between the trimmed V and J ends, which lost 5 bases and 1 base, there was a span of 19 bases. Turning to this clone: Its antigen is not identified.

The sequence was obtained from a woman between 18 and 30 years old in good health and CMV-seronegative. The J gene is TRBJ2-3, the V gene TRBV4-3; D not resolved. Sequencing was carried out using PBMCs. In DNA form, the CDR3 reads TGCGCCAGCAGCGCCTTACCCCAAGGAGACGGCACAGATACGCAGTATTTT. Amino acids: CASSALPQGDGTDTQYF.